Each of the 16 T cell receptor beta chains below was sequenced from the same sample in a study of T cells in tumors after PD-1 blockade. Method: immunoSEQ multiplex PCR; TCRdb's copy keeps in-frame clones and lacks some. The sample lists around 51,000 clones; 81% were seen once. The material was PBMCs, obtained before anti-PD-1 treatment. The source of these receptors is a human donor with basal cell carcinoma.

This clone was counted a single time. V usage is TRBV10-2 and J usage is TRBJ2-3; 8 bases agree with TRBD1. V dropped 1 base and J dropped 6; count of bases not matched to a gene: 0. Looked up from germline, CDR1 is WSHSY and CDR2 is SAAADI. This CDR3 spans 13 amino acids. The DNA of the CDR3 is TGCGCCAGCAGTGAGTACAGGGGGGATACGCAGTATTTT. It specifies CASSEYRGDTQYF.

J is TRBJ1-1 and V is TRBV6-5; the D is unclear. Trimming cost V 7 bases and J 3 bases, with 15 bases left between them. Germline CDR1 MNHEY, CDR2 SVGAGI. The CDR3 covers 14 residues. In DNA, the CDR3 is TGTGCCAGCACCTTTACAGTGTTTTACACTGAAGCTTTCTTT. This translates into CASTFTVFYTEAFF.

V is TRBV14 and J is TRBJ2-6; tentative D call: TRBD1 (5 bases). Germline V gene data show CDR1 as SGHDN and CDR2 as FVKESK. V lost 0 bases and J 1 base, leaving 13 bases between the germline ends. The CDR3 is made up of 18 amino acids. This chain's CDR3 is CASSQDPQGWSGANVLTF. The CDR3 nucleotides are TGTGCCAGCAGCCAAGATCCGCAGGGTTGGTCTGGGGCCAACGTCCTGACTTTC.

This clone turned up a few times. The gene calls are TRBV5-1 and TRBJ1-3, with a possible D match to TRBD1 (6 bases). The CDR3 is made up of 15 amino acids. Trimming removed 4 bases at V and 4 bases at J, with 15 bases between. Germline-derived CDR1 and CDR2 are SGHRS and YFSETQ. CDR3 sequence (DNA): TGCGCCAGCAGCCCGGGACATTTGGGGGGAAACACCATATATTTT. Translated: CASSPGHLGGNTIYF.

As DNA, the CDR3 is TGTGCCAGCAGGCCCGGACAGGGGGCTCACTATGGCTACACCTTC. Protein sequence: CASRPGQGAHYGYTF. The V call is TRBV2, the J call TRBJ1-2; 11 nucleotides agree with TRBD1. With 6 bases clipped from V and 3 bases from J, the junction kept 6 bases outside the gene matches. Germline V gene data show CDR1 as SNHLY and CDR2 as FYNNEI. This CDR3 comprises 15 residues.

The count of this clone is one. The chain joins TRBV19 to TRBJ1-6, with TRBD1 matching 10 bases. The germline CDR1 and CDR2 sequences are LNHDA and SQIVND (reference sequence). The length of the CDR3 is 15 residues. Unmatched junction bases numbered 4, after V lost 3 bases and J lost 8 bases. The CDR3 region has the DNA TGTGCCAGTAGTATTTCCGGGACAGGGGATTCACCCCTCCACTTT. Its protein is CASSISGTGDSPLHF.

This clone was recorded once. The chain has TRBV5-4 and TRBJ1-1; D gene uncertain. The CDR3 runs to 14 residues. With 0 bases removed from V and 1 base from J, the gap between germline ends came to 7 bases. The germline V gene encodes CDR1 SGHNT and CDR2 YYREEE (reference sequence). CDR3 bases: TGTGCCAGCAGCTTGGGACAACCGAACACTGAAGCTTTCTTT. Residues: CASSLGQPNTEAFF.

In this sample, this clone turned up a few times. This chain links TRBV11-1 with TRBJ2-3, with TRBD2 matching over 9 bases. This CDR3 is 16 amino acids long. Trimming at V came to 1 base and at J to 6 bases, leaving 8 bases not matched to a gene. Germline assignment: CDR1 SGHAT and CDR2 FQDESV (reference sequence). CDR3 sequence: CASSLVGGGALDTQYF. The CDR3 DNA is TGTGCCAGCAGCTTAGTCGGCGGGGGGGCCTTGGATACGCAGTATTTT.

This clone was detected only once. Other DNA sequences from this sample encode an identical CDR3 as well. The chain recombines TRBV30 with TRBJ2-2; D ambiguous. Germline loops: CDR1 GTSNPN, CDR2 SVGIG (reference sequence). This CDR3 region has 11 residues. Trimming took 2 bases from V and 9 from J, leaving 7 bases between them. DNA for the CDR3: TGTGCCTGGAGTCCTACACGGGAGCTGTTTTTT. Amino acids: CAWSPTRELFF.

V usage is TRBV19 and J usage is TRBJ2-3, with 7 bases identical to TRBD2. Germline trimming cut 10 bases from V and 2 bases from J; bases unmatched to any gene: 6. The CDR3 totals 13 residues. Germline CDR1 LNHDA, CDR2 SQIVND (reference sequence). The CDR3 reads CATRDYHTDTQYF. DNA of the CDR3: TGTGCCACCCGGGACTACCACACAGATACGCAGTATTTT. Complete variable domain (other parts from reference TRBV19 and TRBJ2-3): DGGITQSPKYLFRKEGQNVTLSCEQNLNHDAMYWYRQDPGQGLRLIYYSQIVNDFQKGDIAEGYSVSREKKESFPLTVTSAQKNPTAFYLCATRDYHTDTQYFGPGTRLTVL.

Here the CDR3 reads CASITGRNGNTEAFF. The CDR3 DNA reads TGTGCCAGCATCACAGGGCGGAATGGGAACACTGAAGCTTTCTTT. The V gene is TRBV5-6, the J gene TRBJ1-1, with a tentative D call TRBD1 (6 bases). The CDR3 covers 15 residues. Per germline, CDR1 SGHDT and CDR2 YYEEEE. The ends were cut back, 6 bases at V and 1 base at J, with 16 bases in the middle.

This chain joins TRBV18 and TRBJ2-1, with 8 bases that match TRBD2. Germline V lookup: CDR1 KGHSH, CDR2 LQKENI. V dropped 3 bases and J dropped 9; count of bases not matched to a gene: 4. CDR3 length: 13 amino acids. CDR3 bases: TGTGCCAGCTCACCGGGACTAGAGAGTGAGCAGTTCTTC. Its protein product is CASSPGLESEQFF.

The sample holds one count of this clone. The chain is built from TRBV6-5 and TRBJ2-6; no reliable D call. CDR3 length: 15 amino acids. Per the germline V gene, CDR1 is MNHEY and CDR2 is SVGAGI. V was pared by 2 bases and J by 4 bases, with 9 bases between. The chain's CDR3 is CASSYGTSGANVLTF. For the CDR3, the DNA is TGTGCCAGCAGTTACGGAACGTCCGGGGCCAACGTCCTGACTTTC.

CDR3 region: CTSSQDHSGDTYNEQFF. The CDR3 DNA sequence: TGCACCAGCAGCCAAGATCACAGCGGGGACACCTACAATGAGCAGTTCTTC. The chain combines TRBV1 with TRBJ2-1; the D call of TRBD2 is as the table states it, not checked on the DNA. TRBV1 is reported as a pseudogene. This CDR3 has 17 residues.

V and J are TRBV7-9 and TRBJ1-1, with a possible D match to TRBD1 (6 bases). This CDR3 has 14 residues. Trimming pared 3 bases from V and 1 base from J, leaving 9 bases between. Germline values: CDR1 SEHNR, CDR2 FQNEAQ (reference sequence). The CDR3 nucleotides are TGTGCCAGCAGCTTTTTACAGGGGAACACTGAAGCTTTCTTT. Translation: CASSFLQGNTEAFF.

V is TRBV2 and J is TRBJ1-1; 10 nucleotides align to TRBD1. The junction had 9 bases not matched to a gene; V was cut back by 5 bases and J by 0 bases. Germline CDR1 is SNHLY and CDR2 is FYNNEI. This CDR3 has 17 amino acids. This CDR3 reads CASSPWTGGKMNTEAFF. The CDR3 coding sequence is TGTGCCAGCAGTCCCTGGACAGGGGGTAAGATGAACACTGAAGCTTTCTTT.